The clone carrying this TCR beta chain was seen a single time. What it binds is unknown. The method was immunoSEQ multiplex PCR; TCRdb's version includes in-frame clones alone and lacks a portion of them. There are about 85,000 clones in the sample; around 91% occur only once, and 2.8% lies in the top ten. The sample is drawn from a study of identifying expanded T cells in peripheral blood. Whole-study results and caveats: Over two and four weeks, about 15 and 19 clones changed, versus approximately 1.2 between replicates.

No infections or other immune events were documented during collection. CDR3 size: 14 residues. V shed 1 base, J shed 6 bases, and the junction held 5 bases outside the gene matches. Per germline, CDR1 LGHNA and CDR2 YSLEER. The chain couples TRBV4-3 to TRBJ1-2; TRBD1 aligns across 7 bases. The sample consisted of blood. The sequence derives from a person aged 18-69 years in good health. In nucleotides, the CDR3 is TGCGCCAGCAGCCAAGTGTCCAGGGGGGATGGCTACACCTTC. This translates into CASSQVSRGDGYTF.